The present entry profiles one TCR beta chain with its context. What it binds is unknown. Following RNA extraction, reverse transcription yielded cDNA that acted as the sequencing template. The assay was immunoSEQ multiplex PCR, and TCRdb's table has in-frame clones only and misses some. The sample lists about 270,000 clones; roughly 63% were seen once. This sample was taken from a study of CD8+ T cells in alopecia areata. Study in general: The percentage of affected scalp area served as the score of severity for treated patients. Study outcomes and limitations: Scalp clonality and expanded CD8+ clones among the top 100 were significantly decreased by tofacitinib. Higher clonality than in normal scalp was seen in lesional scalp, especially alopecia totalis/universalis.

The CDR3 loop spans 14 amino acids. V lost 6 bases, J lost 5 bases, and 1 base stayed unmatched. Germline V lookup: CDR1 SGHRS, CDR2 YFSETQ. Treatment given: oral pan-JAK inhibitor, 5-10 mg twice daily. Sorting of PBMCs yielded the CD4+ and CD8+ T cells. Material: CD4+ T cells sorted from blood, obtained around week 53, from a patient treated with tofacitinib. V and J are TRBV5-1 and TRBJ2-2, with 13 bases matching TRBD2. The source is a human donor with alopecia areata. CDR3 loop: CASKGLAGTGELFF. The CDR3 DNA sequence: TGCGCCAGCAAGGGACTAGCGGGGACCGGGGAGCTGTTTTTT.